This T cell receptor beta chain comes out of a study of OX40 agonist ivuxolimab in advanced cancers. The study in broad terms: Ivuxolimab was an agonistic, fully human IgG2 monoclonal antibody directed against OX40 (CD134), a costimulatory receptor. Intravenous ivuxolimab was administered to patients every 2 weeks at six dose levels: 0.01, 0.1, 0.3, 1.5, 3 and 10 mg/kg. Of the approximately 54 dose-escalation patients, hepatocellular carcinoma was present in around 19, melanoma in approximately 15, renal cell carcinoma in 9 and head and neck cancer in 9. A male proportion of around 80% and a mean age of approximately 62 years, ranging from 23 to 79, were recorded for the dose-escalation cohort. Prior anti-PD-1, anti-PD-L1 or anti-CTLA-4 therapy was permitted, and 30% to 45% of dose-escalation patients had received checkpoint inhibitors. Three dose-escalation patients achieved partial responses, one with hepatocellular carcinoma and two with cutaneous melanoma. The point of sequencing TCRbeta in the periphery was to test whether ivuxolimab changed TCR sequence diversity and drove clonal T-cell expansion. The paper reports the monotherapy dose-escalation portion (N of about 56 patients) of the phase I ivuxolimab trial.

General study outcomes and caveats: In partial responders in the 0.1-3.0 mg/kg groups, normalized peripheral clonal expansion was found to be among the lowest, especially among CD8+ T cells. Low levels of normalized T-cell clonal expansion were also seen in some patients who did not respond. On average, CD8+ T cells showed more expanded clones than CD4+ T cells after ivuxolimab. At doses of 0.1 to 3.0 mg/kg, clonal expansion of both CD4+ and CD8+ blood T cells was observed from baseline to week 6. Antigen specificity was not determined for the clonally expanded peripheral T cells.

From a lookup of the germline V gene (reference sequence), CDR1 and CDR2 are MNHEY and SMNVEV. Its CDR3 holds 14 amino acids, cysteine through phenylalanine. Just CDR3 DNA is preserved here, 42 bases in frame from base 1. V was cut back by 2 bases and J by 5 bases, leaving a gap of 12 bases between them. Genomic DNA was isolated from the sorted cells so that the TCRbeta CDR3 region could be sequenced. The immunoSEQ Assay was used to sequence the TCRbeta CDR3 regions. TCRdb retrieved this table from immuneACCESS and kept in-frame rearrangements only. Not all clones are present; in checked studies, unresolved V genes account for under half, and no reason is known for the remainder. Within this sample are about 73,000 clones, with about 90% of them counted one time only. The ten largest clones capture around 0.73% of the sample. The trial excluded patients who had a history of autoimmune disease or were on systemic immunosuppression. In every dose cohort, peripheral blood was drawn for TCR sequencing at baseline, cycle 4 day 1, and cycle 7 day 1. The samples were drawn from a first-in-human, open-label, multicenter phase I dose-escalation trial of ivuxolimab. Adults with locally advanced or metastatic head and neck squamous cell, hepatocellular, melanoma or renal cell carcinoma were enrolled in the trial. Before TCR sequencing, CD4+ and CD8+ T cells were separately sorted from peripheral blood.

To note about this clone: What this receptor recognizes is not known. Base qualities were left out, and no much larger clone turns up one base away.

Sample: CD4+ or CD8+ T cells sorted from blood, taken in a trial of the OX40 agonist ivuxolimab. This sequence was found in an adult with an advanced solid tumor such as melanoma, head and neck, liver or kidney cancer. Recombination connected TRBV27 to TRBJ1-2; TRBD1 is perhaps the D gene, given 6 matching bases. The DNA sequence reads TGTGCCAGCAGTTTAGGAAGGGGGAGGTATGGCTACACCTTC. Protein translation: CASSLGRGRYGYTF.